This T cell receptor (beta chain) was observed in a study of identical twins. General study results and limits: Diverse VJ usage suggested most zero-insertion clonotypes were not invariant T cells.

TCRdb reprocessed the 5' RACE reads via MiXCR and lists one record per CDR3 protein. The sample includes around 490,000 distinct CDR3 sequences, 13% to 15% of them seen just once. Of note for this clonotype: Its antigen is unidentified.

V was pared by 4 bases and J by 0 bases, with 10 bases of the junction left unmatched. Germline loops: CDR1 MDHEN, CDR2 SYDVKM. This CDR3 region has 18 residues. This sample was shared with a second study, whose subject was yellow fever vaccine responses in identical twins.

The rearrangement links TRBV28 to TRBJ2-4; 9 bases agree with TRBD2. The sequenced sample was CD4+ T cells sorted from blood. This sequence originates from a young woman in good health. The CDR3: CASSYVTSGFLAKNIQYF. The CDR3 region has the DNA TGTGCCAGCAGTTACGTGACTAGCGGATTCCTAGCCAAAAACATTCAGTACTTC. The complete variable domain, with remaining parts taken from reference TRBV28 and TRBJ2-4, reads DVKVTQSSRYLVKRTGEKVFLECVQDMDHENMFWYRQDPGLGLRLIYFSYDVKMKEKGDIPEGYSVSREKKERFSLILESASTNQTSMYLCASSYVTSGFLAKNIQYFGAGTRLSVL.